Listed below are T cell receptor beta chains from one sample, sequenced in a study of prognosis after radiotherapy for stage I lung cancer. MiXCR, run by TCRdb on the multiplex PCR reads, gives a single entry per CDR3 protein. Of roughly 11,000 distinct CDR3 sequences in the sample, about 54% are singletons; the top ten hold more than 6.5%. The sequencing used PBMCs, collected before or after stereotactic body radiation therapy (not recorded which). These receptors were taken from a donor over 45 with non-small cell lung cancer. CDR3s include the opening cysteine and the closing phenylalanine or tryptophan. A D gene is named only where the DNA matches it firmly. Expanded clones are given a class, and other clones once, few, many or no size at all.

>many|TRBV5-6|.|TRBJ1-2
CASSLTLSDPYGYTF
TGTGCCAGCAGCTTGACCCTTTCGGACCCATATGGCTACACCTTC
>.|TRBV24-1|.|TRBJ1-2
CAISDTGQANYGYTF
TGTGCCATCAGTGACACGGGACAAGCTAACTATGGCTACACCTTC
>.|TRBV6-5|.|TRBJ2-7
CASSYPLGVSYEHYF
TGTGCCAGCAGTTACCCGCTGGGAGTTTCCTACGAGCACTACTTC
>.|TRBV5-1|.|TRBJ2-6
CASSFSLGGSGANVLTF
TGCGCCAGCAGCTTTTCTCTTGGGGGCTCTGGGGCCAACGTCCTGACTTTC
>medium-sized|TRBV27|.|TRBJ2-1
CASSLLGDRANNEQFF
TGTGCCAGCAGTTTATTAGGGGATCGGGCCAACAATGAGCAGTTCTTC
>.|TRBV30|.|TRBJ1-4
CAWSVLREKLFF
TGTGCCTGGAGTGTACTTCGAGAAAAACTGTTTTTT
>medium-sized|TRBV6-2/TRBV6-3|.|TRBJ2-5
CASSRFGQNQETQYF
TGTGCCAGCAGCCGTTTTGGACAGAATCAAGAGACCCAGTACTTC
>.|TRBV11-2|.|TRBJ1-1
CASSLNLGGTEAFF
TGTGCCAGCAGCTTAAATTTGGGGGGAACTGAAGCTTTCTTT
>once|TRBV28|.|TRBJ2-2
CASSPGTNTGELFF
TGTGCCAGCAGTCCAGGGACGAACACCGGGGAGCTGTTTTTT
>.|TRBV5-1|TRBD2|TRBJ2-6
CASSLFPSGGVLGSNVLTF
TGCGCCAGCAGCTTGTTCCCTAGCGGGGGGGTGCTGGGGTCCAACGTCCTGACTTTC
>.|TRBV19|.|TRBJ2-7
CASSMSLRFRQTYEQYF
TGTGCCAGTAGTATGAGTCTGAGGTTTCGTCAAACCTACGAGCAGTACTTC
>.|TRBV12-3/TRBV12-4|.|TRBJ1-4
CASSPDGPRGLFF
TGTGCCAGCAGTCCTGATGGACCTAGAGGACTGTTTTTT
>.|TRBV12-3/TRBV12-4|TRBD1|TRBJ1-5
CASSPQGFQPQHF
TGTGCCAGCAGTCCACAGGGGTTCCAGCCCCAGCATTTT
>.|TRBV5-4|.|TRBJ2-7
CASSSDYEQYF
TGTGCCAGCAGCTCTGACTACGAGCAGTACTTC
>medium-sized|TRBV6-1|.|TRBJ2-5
CASSPTLRETQYF
TGTGCCAGCAGCCCCACCCTCCGGGAGACCCAGTACTTC
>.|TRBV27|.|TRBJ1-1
CASSLGVLPEAFF
TGTGCCAGCAGTTTAGGGGTGCTCCCTGAAGCTTTCTTT
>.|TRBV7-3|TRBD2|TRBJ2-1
CASSLRGSGVDEQFF
TGTGCCAGCAGCTTAAGGGGTAGCGGGGTTGATGAGCAGTTCTTC
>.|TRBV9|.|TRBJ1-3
CASSVDEGMAGNTIYF
TGTGCCAGCAGCGTAGACGAGGGAATGGCTGGAAACACCATATATTTT
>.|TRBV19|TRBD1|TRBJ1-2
CASSMYARGRSGYTF
TGTGCCAGTAGTATGTATGCCAGGGGGCGAAGTGGCTACACCTTC
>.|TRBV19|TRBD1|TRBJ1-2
CASKDRFSGYGYTF
TGTGCCAGTAAGGACAGGTTTTCGGGATATGGCTACACCTTC
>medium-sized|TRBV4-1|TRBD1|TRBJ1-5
CASSQAGGDRNQPQHF
TGCGCCAGCAGCCAAGCAGGGGGCGATCGCAATCAGCCCCAGCATTTT
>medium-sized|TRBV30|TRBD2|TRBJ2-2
CAWGTSGRGSGELFF
TGTGCCTGGGGGACTAGCGGGAGGGGGTCCGGGGAGCTGTTTTTT
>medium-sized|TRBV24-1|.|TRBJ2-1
CATSDLSGADPNEQFF
TGTGCCACCAGTGATTTGTCGGGAGCGGACCCCAATGAGCAGTTCTTC
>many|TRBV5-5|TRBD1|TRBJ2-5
CASSPGQGGETQYF
TGTGCCAGCAGCCCAGGACAGGGGGGAGAGACCCAGTACTTC
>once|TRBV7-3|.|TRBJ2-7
CASSSNNRESDYEQYF
TGTGCCAGCAGCTCAAATAACCGGGAAAGCGATTACGAGCAGTACTTC
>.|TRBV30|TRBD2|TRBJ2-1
CAWTLLAGGPNEQFF
TGTGCCTGGACCCTATTAGCGGGAGGGCCGAATGAGCAGTTCTTC
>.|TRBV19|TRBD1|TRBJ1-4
CASRMDRGTWEKLFF
TGTGCCAGTAGAATGGACAGGGGGACCTGGGAAAAACTGTTTTTT
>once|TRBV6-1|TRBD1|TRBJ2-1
CASSRQGVVLLYQFF
TGTGCCAGCAGCCGACAGGGGGTGGTTTTACTCTATCAGTTCTTC
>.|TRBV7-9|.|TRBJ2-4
CASSLMQGAKNIQYF
TGTGCCAGCAGCTTGATGCAGGGGGCCAAAAACATTCAGTACTTC
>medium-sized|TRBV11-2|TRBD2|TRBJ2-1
CASSPGGGGYNEQFF
TGTGCCAGCAGCCCAGGCGGGGGGGGCTACAATGAGCAGTTCTTC
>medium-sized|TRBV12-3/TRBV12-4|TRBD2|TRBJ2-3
CASSPSLLADGTDTQYF
TGTGCCAGCAGTCCCTCCTTACTAGCGGACGGGACGGATACGCAGTATTTT
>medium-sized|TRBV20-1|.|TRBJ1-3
CSASGGPGASGNTIYF
TGCAGTGCTTCAGGTGGGCCGGGGGCCTCTGGAAACACCATATATTTT
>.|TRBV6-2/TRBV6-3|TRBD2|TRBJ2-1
CASSDVEGRGLAGGRRFF
TGTGCCAGCAGTGATGTCGAAGGCAGGGGACTAGCGGGAGGGAGGAGGTTCTTC
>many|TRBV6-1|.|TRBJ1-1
CASSTTGSNTEAFF
TGTGCCAGCAGTACAACAGGTTCGAACACTGAAGCTTTCTTT
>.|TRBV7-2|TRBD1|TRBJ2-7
CASSSQGAYEQYF
TGTGCCAGCAGCTCACAGGGGGCCTACGAGCAGTACTTC
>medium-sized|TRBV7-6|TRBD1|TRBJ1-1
CASSLDGTENTEAFF
TGTGCCAGCAGCTTAGACGGGACAGAGAACACTGAAGCTTTCTTT
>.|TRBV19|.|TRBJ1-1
CASKMNTEAFF
TGTGCCAGTAAAATGAACACTGAAGCTTTCTTT
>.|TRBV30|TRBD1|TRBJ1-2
CAWHSGTGFYGYTF
TGTGCCTGGCACTCCGGGACAGGGTTCTATGGCTACACCTTC
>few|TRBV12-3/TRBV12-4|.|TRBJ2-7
CASSLQESIHEQYF
TGTGCCAGCAGTTTGCAGGAGAGCATACACGAGCAGTACTTC
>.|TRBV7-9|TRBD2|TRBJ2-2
CASITGRAGELFF
TGTGCCAGCATCACGGGGAGGGCCGGGGAGCTGTTTTTT
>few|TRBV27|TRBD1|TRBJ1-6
CASSTQGADSPLHF
TGTGCCAGCAGTACGCAGGGGGCTGATTCACCCCTCCACTTT
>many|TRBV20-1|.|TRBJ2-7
CSARGPGSEQYF
TGCAGTGCTCGGGGACCTGGAAGCGAGCAGTACTTC
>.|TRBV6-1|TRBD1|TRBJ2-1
CASSPIPGQGRNEQFF
TGTGCCAGCAGCCCCATCCCCGGACAGGGGCGGAATGAGCAGTTCTTC
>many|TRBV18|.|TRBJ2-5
CASSPSGRTLETQYF
TGTGCCAGCTCACCCTCGGGACGGACTTTAGAGACCCAGTACTTC
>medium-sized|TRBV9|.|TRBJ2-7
CASSVGRGPTSYEQYF
TGTGCCAGCAGCGTGGGGCGGGGGCCTACATCCTACGAGCAGTACTTC
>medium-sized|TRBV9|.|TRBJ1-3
CASSAEQGTGNTIYF
TGTGCCAGCAGCGCGGAACAGGGAACAGGAAACACCATATATTTT
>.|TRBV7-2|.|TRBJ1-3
CASSLDAGLKYF
TGTGCCAGCAGCTTAGATGCAGGGCTCAAATATTTT
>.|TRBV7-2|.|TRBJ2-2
CASSFGRTVQFTGELFF
TGTGCCAGCAGCTTTGGAAGGACAGTCCAATTCACCGGGGAGCTGTTTTTT
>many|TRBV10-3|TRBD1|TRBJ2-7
CAISGQGALDEQYF
TGTGCCATCAGTGGGCAGGGGGCGCTTGACGAGCAGTACTTC